The clone carrying this TCR beta chain was detected a few times. Its antigen is undetermined. At the survey level, the v3.0 immunoSEQ assay was run. Sequencing used immunoSEQ multiplex PCR; TCRdb keeps in-frame clones, though not all of them. The data hold some 20,000 clones, with around 81% observed a single time. Each donor provided at least one pre-ART PBMC sample and at least two post-ART PBMC samples. Germline-derived CDR1 and CDR2 are SGHTS and YDEGEE. Deletions cut 3 bases from V and 9 bases from J, with 16 bases between. The CDR3 length is 15 residues. These data originate in a study of long-term antiretroviral therapy in people with HIV. Regarding the study as a whole: Clonal expansions arising prior to ART prevailed in the repertoire at every time point.

Sequencing used unsorted PBMCs, obtained 2.2 years after starting antiretroviral therapy. The V and J genes are TRBV5-8 and TRBJ1-6; D may be TRBD1 (5 bases). The TCR originated in a man in his forties or fifties with HIV. This chain's CDR3 is CASSYVTTGGSPLHF. The CDR3 nucleotides are TGTGCCAGCAGCTACGTGACCACGGGGGGTTCACCCCTCCACTTT.